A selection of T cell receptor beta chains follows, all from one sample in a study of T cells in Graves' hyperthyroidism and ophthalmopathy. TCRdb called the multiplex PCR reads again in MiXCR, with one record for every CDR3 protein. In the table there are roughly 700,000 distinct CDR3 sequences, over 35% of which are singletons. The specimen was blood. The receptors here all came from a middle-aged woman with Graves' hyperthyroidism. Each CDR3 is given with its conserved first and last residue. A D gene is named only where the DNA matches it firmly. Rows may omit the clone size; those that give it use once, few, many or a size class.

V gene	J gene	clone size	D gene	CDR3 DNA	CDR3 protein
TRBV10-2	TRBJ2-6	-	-	TGCGCCAGGAGCCCAGTAACTGGGGCCAACGTCCTGACTTTC	CARSPVTGANVLTF
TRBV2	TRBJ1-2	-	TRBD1	TGTGCCAGCTCACCAAGGGACAGGGTATATGACTATGGCTACACCTTC	CASSPRDRVYDYGYTF
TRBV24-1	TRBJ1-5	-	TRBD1	TGTGCCACCAGTGAAGGGACAGAAGCCTATCAGCCCCAGCATTTT	CATSEGTEAYQPQHF
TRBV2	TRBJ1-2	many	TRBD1	TGTGCCAGTGGGACAGCTTATGGCTACACCTTC	CASGTAYGYTF
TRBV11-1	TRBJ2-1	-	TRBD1	TGTGCCAGCAGCTCGAGACAGGGGAATGGGCAGTTCTTC	CASSSRQGNGQFF
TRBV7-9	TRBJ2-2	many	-	TGTGCCAGCAGCTTAGCGGATCCTGGGACCGGGGAGCTGTTTTTT	CASSLADPGTGELFF
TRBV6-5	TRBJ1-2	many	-	TGTGCCAGCAGTCTAACGTACGAGGATGGCTACACCTTC	CASSLTYEDGYTF
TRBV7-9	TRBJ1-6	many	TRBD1	TGTGCCAGCAGCTCCCCCCGGACAGGTGGGGGTTCACCCCTCCACTTT	CASSSPRTGGGSPLHF
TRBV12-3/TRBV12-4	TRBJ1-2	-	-	TGTGCCAGCAGCCGGTCCCTTAACTATGGCTACACCTTC	CASSRSLNYGYTF
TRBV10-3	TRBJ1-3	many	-	TGTGCCATCATGTCGGGCTCTGGAAACACCATATATTTT	CAIMSGSGNTIYF
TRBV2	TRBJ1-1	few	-	TGTGCCAGCAGTTTATTGGGTGTGAACACTGAAGCTTTCTTT	CASSLLGVNTEAFF
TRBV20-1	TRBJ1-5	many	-	TGCAGTGCCCCCCGTGGAGGGGGTCAGCCCCAGCATTTT	CSAPRGGGQPQHF
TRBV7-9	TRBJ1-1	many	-	TGTGCCAGCAGTCCCCCCGGGGGCACTGAAGCTTTCTTT	CASSPPGGTEAFF
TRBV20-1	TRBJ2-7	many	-	TGCAGTGCTCTCAAAGGGGACGAGCAGTACTTC	CSALKGDEQYF
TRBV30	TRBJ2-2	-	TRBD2	TGTGCCTGGAGTTCGGCGGGAGGGGTCACCGGGGAGCTGTTTTTT	CAWSSAGGVTGELFF
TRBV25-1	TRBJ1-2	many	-	TGTGCCACCGAAAGCTGGGGGGCAAATGGCTACACCTTC	CATESWGANGYTF
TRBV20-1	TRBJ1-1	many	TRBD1	TGCAGTGCAGACCGGGACAGTGAAGCTGAAGCTTTCTTT	CSADRDSEAEAFF
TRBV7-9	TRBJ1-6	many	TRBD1	TGTGCCTCACGGACAGGGGAATGGAATAATTCACCCCTCCACTTT	CASRTGEWNNSPLHF
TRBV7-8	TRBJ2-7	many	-	TGTGCCAGCAGCTTAGTGGGGTTGGCCTACGAGCAGTACTTC	CASSLVGLAYEQYF
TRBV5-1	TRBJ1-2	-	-	TGCGCCAGCAAAGACAGACCCTATGGCTACACCTTC	CASKDRPYGYTF
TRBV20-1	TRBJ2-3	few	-	TGCAGTGCTAGCCCGACAGGCACAGATACGCAGTATTTT	CSASPTGTDTQYF
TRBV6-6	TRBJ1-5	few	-	TGTGCCAGCAGTTACACAGAGGGAAGTCAGCCCCAGCATTTT	CASSYTEGSQPQHF
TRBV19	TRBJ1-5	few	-	TGTGCCAGTAGTAAAGGGGAAGGGCCAAATCAGCCCCAGCATTTT	CASSKGEGPNQPQHF
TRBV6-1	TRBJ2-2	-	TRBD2	TGTGCCAGCAAAGCCGGGGCTAGCGGGAATACCGGGGAGCTGTTTTTT	CASKAGASGNTGELFF
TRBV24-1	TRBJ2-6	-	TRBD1	TGTGCCACCAGTGATTCGACCCAAGGGACAGGCTCTGGGGCCAACGTCCTGACTTTC	CATSDSTQGTGSGANVLTF
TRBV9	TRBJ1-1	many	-	TGTGCCAGCAGCGTAGCAGGGACTGAGACTGAAGCTTTCTTT	CASSVAGTETEAFF
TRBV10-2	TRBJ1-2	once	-	TGCGCCAGCAGGGGCCAAAACAGGACTGGAAACACCTTC	CASRGQNRTGNTF
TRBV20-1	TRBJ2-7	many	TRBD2	TGCAGTGCTAGAGATGCTAGCGGTTACGAGCAGTACTTC	CSARDASGYEQYF
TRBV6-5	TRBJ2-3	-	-	TGTGCCAGCAGTCGTCTTCAAGATACGCAGTATTTT	CASSRLQDTQYF
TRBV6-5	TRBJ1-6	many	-	TGTGCCAGCAGTCCACAGACTAATTCACCCCTCCACTTT	CASSPQTNSPLHF
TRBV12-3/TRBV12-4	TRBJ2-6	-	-	TGTGCCAGCAGTTTAGCGGACAGTGGGTTGGCTGGGGCCAACGTCCTGACTTTC	CASSLADSGLAGANVLTF
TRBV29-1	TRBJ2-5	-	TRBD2	TGCAGTGCTAACCCCGGGGGGGGGCAAGAGACCCAGTACTTC	CSANPGGGQETQYF
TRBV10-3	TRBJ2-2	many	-	TGTGCCATCAGTGAGCGAACCTCAGGAGGTTCCCCCGGGGAGCTGTTTTTT	CAISERTSGGSPGELFF
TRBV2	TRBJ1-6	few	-	TGTGCTATAAGGCCAGGACAAGAGAATTCACCCCTCCACTTT	CAIRPGQENSPLHF
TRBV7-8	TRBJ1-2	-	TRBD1	TGTGCCAGCAGCCGAGGGACAGGGGGCGCTTTTGGCTATGGCTACACCTTC	CASSRGTGGAFGYGYTF